The rows below give T cell receptor beta chains drawn from one sample of a study of blood T cell repertoires in COVID-19. Only in-frame clones appear in the TCRdb table, and some are missing; sequencing was by immunoSEQ multiplex PCR. The sample records tens of thousands of clones, around nine tenths being singletons. Sequencing was done on a sample of peripheral blood. The receptors originated from a human donor in a cohort sampled during active COVID-19. Both conserved end residues are part of each CDR3. A D gene is named only where the DNA matches it firmly. Size is stated for part of the rows, as once, few or many counts, or as a class when the clone is expanded.

TRBJ2-7,NA,TRBD2,TRBV3-1/TRBV3-2,TGTGCCAGCAGCCGACTGGGACTATCGAGCTCCTACGAGCAGTACTTC,CASSRLGLSSSYEQYF
TRBJ2-3,NA,TRBD2,TRBV27,TGTGCCAGCACTCAACGGACGGGCGGGGGTACGCAGTATTTT,CASTQRTGGGTQYF
TRBJ2-2,NA,TRBD2,TRBV2,TGTGCCAGCACCGCTAGAGCGGGAGGGGTGGGGGAGCTGTTTTTT,CASTARAGGVGELFF
TRBJ2-1,once,TRBD2,TRBV30,TGTGCCTGGGCCTTAGCGGGGGGGATCAATGAGCAGTTCTTC,CAWALAGGINEQFF
TRBJ2-3,once,TRBD1,TRBV6-6,TGTGCCAGCAGTGTCGGGACAGGGAGCACAGATACGCAGTATTTT,CASSVGTGSTDTQYF
TRBJ1-1,once,TRBD1,TRBV20-1,TGCAGTGCTAGTCCTGGGACAGCGAACACTGAAGCTTTCTTT,CSASPGTANTEAFF
TRBJ1-5,NA,TRBD1,TRBV28,TGTGCCAGCAGTCAACGACGGACAGGGAGGACTCAGCCCCAGCATTTT,CASSQRRTGRTQPQHF
TRBJ1-2,NA,NA,TRBV24-1,TGTGCCACCAGTGCCCCTAAGGGGGGCTACACCTTC,CATSAPKGGYTF
TRBJ2-1,NA,TRBD2,TRBV11-2,TGTGCCACAGCGGCGAGAGCGGGAGGGAATGAGCAGTTCTTC,CATAARAGGNEQFF
TRBJ2-7,NA,NA,TRBV6-5,TGTGCCAGCAGTTACTCGGTTGAGTCTTTCTACGAGCAGTACTTC,CASSYSVESFYEQYF
TRBJ2-5,NA,NA,TRBV18,TGTGCCAGCTCACCCTTGACTGGGTGGACAGCGGAAGAGACCCAGTACTTC,CASSPLTGWTAEETQYF
TRBJ2-3,NA,TRBD1,TRBV9,TGTGCCAGCGGTTTGGGGACAGGAGCCACAGATACGCAGTATTTT,CASGLGTGATDTQYF
TRBJ1-3,NA,TRBD1,TRBV9,TGTGCCAGCAGCGTGAAACCCGGGACAGGACTCTCTGGAAACACCATATATTTT,CASSVKPGTGLSGNTIYF
TRBJ2-6,NA,NA,TRBV28,TGTGCCAGCAGTTTCTCGGGGACAATCTCTGGGGCCAACGTCCTGACTTTC,CASSFSGTISGANVLTF
TRBJ2-7,NA,NA,TRBV12-3/TRBV12-4,TGTGCCAGCGGGCAGGGGGGTTCCTACGAGCAGTACTTC,CASGQGGSYEQYF
TRBJ1-2,NA,TRBD1,TRBV28,TGTGCCAGCAGTTCCGGACAGGGTCCCGACTATGGCTACACCTTC,CASSSGQGPDYGYTF
TRBJ2-5,NA,NA,TRBV30,TGTGCCTGGATATCCGGGGTCGACCAAGAGACCCAGTACTTC,CAWISGVDQETQYF
TRBJ2-5,NA,NA,TRBV2,TGTGCCAGCAGTGAAGCCTCTGGGGGCTGGGAGACCCAGTACTTC,CASSEASGGWETQYF
TRBJ2-2,NA,TRBD1,TRBV29-1,TGCAGCGTTAGAACCGGGACAGGGAACACCGGGGAGCTGTTTTTT,CSVRTGTGNTGELFF
TRBJ2-2,once,NA,TRBV2,TGTGCCAGCAGTCCCTCGGGACAACGGAACACCGGGGAGCTGTTTTTT,CASSPSGQRNTGELFF
TRBJ1-4,NA,NA,TRBV21-1,TGTGCCAGCAGCAAAGATCCAGGTGGGAGGACTAATGAAAAACTGTTTTTT,CASSKDPGGRTNEKLFF
TRBJ2-3,NA,NA,TRBV4-3,TGCGCCAGCAGCCAAGATCTAAGCGGAACTAGCACAGATACGCAGTATTTT,CASSQDLSGTSTDTQYF
TRBJ2-2,NA,TRBD1,TRBV3-1/TRBV3-2,TGTGCCAGCGGACAGGGGGCGCGGGAGCTGTTTTTT,CASGQGARELFF
TRBJ1-1,NA,NA,TRBV7-7,TGTGCCAGCAGCTTCACACAGGAGACTGAAGCTTTCTTT,CASSFTQETEAFF
TRBJ2-1,NA,TRBD2,TRBV7-9,TGTGCCAGCAGCTTAGGGGTTCTAGCGGCCGTGGGCGATGAGCAGTTCTTC,CASSLGVLAAVGDEQFF
TRBJ2-1,NA,TRBD2,TRBV18,TGTGCCAGCTCACCACTCACAACCCGGCCTAGCGGGAGGGCCAATGAGCAGTTCTTC,CASSPLTTRPSGRANEQFF
TRBJ2-1,NA,NA,TRBV4-3,TGCGCCAGCAGCCAAGGTGGGGGCAAGCCCCCTGAGCAGTTCTTC,CASSQGGGKPPEQFF
TRBJ1-4,NA,NA,TRBV28,TGTGCCAGCAGCACACATGCAACTAATGAAAAACTGTTTTTT,CASSTHATNEKLFF
TRBJ1-4,NA,NA,TRBV7-9,TGTGCCAGCAGCTCACAGGGTATTCAGGAAAAACTGTTTTTT,CASSSQGIQEKLFF
TRBJ1-4,NA,NA,TRBV5-1,TGCGCCAGCAGCACCGACAGGTGGGAAAAACTGTTTTTT,CASSTDRWEKLFF
TRBJ1-1,NA,TRBD1,TRBV28,TGTGCCAGCAGTTCGGGACAGCCGAACACTGAAGCTTTCTTT,CASSSGQPNTEAFF
TRBJ1-4,NA,TRBD1,TRBV4-1,TGCGCCAGCAGCCAAGTGCGTTCGTCAGGGGGTGAAAAACTGTTTTTT,CASSQVRSSGGEKLFF
TRBJ2-7,NA,NA,TRBV7-9,TGTGCCAGCAGCCAGGACGGGGCGGGAGAGCAGTACTTC,CASSQDGAGEQYF
TRBJ1-5,NA,NA,TRBV7-9,TGTGCCAGCAGCAAAGAGGTGGGAGTTTATGGCAATCAGCCCCAGCATTTT,CASSKEVGVYGNQPQHF
TRBJ1-1,NA,TRBD1,TRBV6-5,TGTGCCAGCAGTTACGGTACAGGGGAGAAAGCTTTCTTT,CASSYGTGEKAFF
TRBJ1-2,few,TRBD1,TRBV19,TGTGCCAGTAGTATTGGGTCGGACAGGCCGTATGGCTACACCTTC,CASSIGSDRPYGYTF
TRBJ1-1,NA,NA,TRBV7-9,TGTGCCAGCAGCAAAAATCCTAAATCGAACACTGAAGCTTTCTTT,CASSKNPKSNTEAFF
TRBJ1-1,NA,NA,TRBV10-3,TGTGCCATCAGTGCCCAAACAGGGTATGGTGAAGCTTTCTTT,CAISAQTGYGEAFF
TRBJ1-3,once,NA,TRBV19,TGTGCCAGTAGTGCCCCTAGTAGGGGCTCTGGAAACACCATATATTTT,CASSAPSRGSGNTIYF